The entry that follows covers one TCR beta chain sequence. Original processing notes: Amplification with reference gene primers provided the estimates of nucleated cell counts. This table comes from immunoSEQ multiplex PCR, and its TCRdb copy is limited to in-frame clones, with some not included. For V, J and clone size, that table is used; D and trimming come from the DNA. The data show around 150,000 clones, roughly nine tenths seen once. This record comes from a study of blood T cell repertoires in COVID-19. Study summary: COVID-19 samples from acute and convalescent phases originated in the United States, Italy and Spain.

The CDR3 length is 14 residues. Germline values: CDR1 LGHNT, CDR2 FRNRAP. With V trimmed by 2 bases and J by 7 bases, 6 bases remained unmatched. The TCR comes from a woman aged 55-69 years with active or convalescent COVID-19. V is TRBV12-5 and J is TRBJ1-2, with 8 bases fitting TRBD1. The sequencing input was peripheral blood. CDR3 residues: CASGLFADRGGYTF. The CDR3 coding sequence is TGTGCTAGTGGTTTGTTCGCCGACAGGGGTGGCTACACCTTC.